This entry concerns a single TCR beta chain. Its cognate antigen is unknown. Stated treatment: roughly 10-day PBMC culture with coronavirus spike peptide pools or control peptides (ViraFEST assay). Those CD4+ T cells from the unexposed donor predate the COVID-19 pandemic (2011-2018). The sample belongs to a study of vaccination and CD4 T cells after COVID-19. Whole-study context: In the convalescent cohort, there were six males and four females, two of them Hispanic.

Whole-study findings and limits: For SARS-CoV-2-reactive clonotypes, the median went from approximately 23 to 38, a nonsignificant increase.

Scientists ran DNA taken from cultured CD4+ T cells through the Oncomine TCR Beta short-read assay for sequencing. TCRdb fed the PCR reads into MiXCR, producing one record per CDR3 protein. This repertoire shows more than 4,500 distinct CDR3 sequences, about 35% found once; its top ten account for 25% to 30%. Input material: CD4+ T cells from blood, cultured in vitro. The TCR sequence derives from a human donor in good health.

The DNA for the CDR3 is TGTGCCAGCAGTTTCACTGAAGCTTTCTTT. Translated, it gives CASSFTEAFF. The chain recombines TRBV12-3 or TRBV12-4 with TRBJ1-1; no clear D. There are 10 residues in the CDR3. Trimming cost V 3 bases and J 4 bases, with 0 bases left between them.